The 17 T cell receptor beta chains below come from one sample, sequenced in a study of shared clonotypes between healthy human individuals. In the naive CD8 group, cells lacked CD45RO and were positively selected for CCR7, so terminally differentiated effector memory CD45RA+ cells were left out. The assay was immunoSEQ multiplex PCR, and TCRdb's table has in-frame clones only and misses some. The table includes about 2.1 million clones, just under 95% detected once. Source material: naive CD8+ T cells from PBMCs. The receptors were sampled from a man aged 18-30 years in good health. Some clones in this sample may be carry-over from other donors' samples.

This clone was seen only once. This chain connects TRBV7-3 to TRBJ2-7; D is ambiguous. The CDR3 has 14 residues. Deletions cut 6 bases from V and 7 bases from J, with 19 bases between. The germline gives CDR1 SGHTA, CDR2 FQGTGA. The CDR3, as DNA: TGTGCCAGCAGGGACCTTACCCTCACATCAGAGCAGTACTTC. Its translation is CASRDLTLTSEQYF.

The rearrangement links TRBV6-5 to TRBJ1-2, with D maybe TRBD1 (6 bases). V was clipped by 6 bases and J by 4 bases, with 12 bases between them. Germline values: CDR1 MNHEY, CDR2 SVGAGI. The CDR3 contains 13 residues. CDR3 in amino acids: CASRLGQSYGYTF. The CDR3 bases are TGTGCCAGCAGATTAGGACAGAGCTATGGCTACACCTTC.

The chain uses TRBV27 and TRBJ2-1; D might be TRBD1 (6 bases). The CDR3 has 16 amino acids. Trimming left V 0 bases short and J 4 bases short, with 13 bases between. Germline loops: CDR1 MNHEY, CDR2 SMNVEV (reference sequence). CDR3 region: CASSLSTGDWYNEQFF. For the CDR3, the DNA is TGTGCCAGCAGTTTATCGACAGGTGATTGGTACAATGAGCAGTTCTTC.

This chain connects TRBV29-1 to TRBJ2-6, with a tentative D call TRBD1 (6 bases). V lost 7 bases, J lost 4 bases, and 17 bases lay in between. In germline, CDR1 is SQVTM, CDR2 ANQGSEA. The CDR3 is made up of 15 amino acids. The CDR3 DNA reads as TGCAGCGCTATATTTACAGGGTCCGGGGCCAACGTCCTGACTTTC. It specifies CSAIFTGSGANVLTF.

This chain joins TRBV7-9 and TRBJ2-5; TRBD1 is a possible D gene (6 bases). V was pared by 0 bases and J by 1 base, with 9 bases between. CDR3 size: 15 residues. Germline CDR1 and CDR2: SEHNR and FQNEAQ (reference sequence). The CDR3 here is CASSLAGAVQETQYF. Here the CDR3 DNA reads TGTGCCAGCAGCTTAGCGGGGGCAGTCCAAGAGACCCAGTACTTC.

The V call is TRBV5-6, the J call TRBJ2-5; D is undetermined. The better agreement between TRBJ2-7 and the DNA end casts doubt on the J call. The CDR3 runs to 13 residues. Germline CDR1 is SGHDT and CDR2 is YYEEEE. As DNA, the CDR3 is TGTGCCAGCAGCCCAGTCAACTCCTACGAGCAGTACTTC. This sequence encodes CASSPVNSYEQYF.

About this clone: Other DNA sequences in this sample translate to the same CDR3. The chain links TRBV27 to TRBJ1-5, with 8 positions matching TRBD1. CDR3 length equals 14 residues. Germline lookup yields CDR1 MNHEY and CDR2 SMNVEV (reference sequence). V gave up 5 bases and J gave up 6 bases; unmatched junction bases: 6. DNA of the CDR3: TGTGCCAGCAGTCTCCGACAGGGGAGTCAGCCCCAGCATTTT. It is translated as CASSLRQGSQPQHF.

The rearrangement joins TRBV29-1 to TRBJ2-7, with TRBD1 as a possible D gene (5 bases). This CDR3 comprises 13 residues. V was trimmed by 1 base and J by 4 bases, leaving 11 bases between them. Germline assignment: CDR1 SQVTM and CDR2 ANQGSEA. CDR3 bases: TGCAGCGTTGAAGTAGAAGGGGTTTACGAGCAGTACTTC. It encodes CSVEVEGVYEQYF.

CDR3 protein: CASSDRVVYHEQYF. In DNA form, the CDR3 reads TGTGCCAGCAGTGACAGGGTAGTCTACCACGAGCAGTACTTC. This chain joins TRBV6-4 and TRBJ2-7; D is ambiguous. The germline gives CDR1 MRHNA, CDR2 SNTAGT. V was clipped by 2 bases and J by 5 bases, with 13 bases between them. The CDR3 contains 14 residues.

V usage is TRBV27 and J usage is TRBJ2-7; no clear D gene. This CDR3 has 14 amino acids. The germline V and J ends were trimmed by 0 bases and 5 bases, with 11 bases remaining between them. Looked up from germline, CDR1 is MNHEY and CDR2 is SMNVEV (reference sequence). For the CDR3, the DNA is TGTGCCAGCAGTTTATCGAACGGGTTCAACGAGCAGTACTTC. This sequence encodes CASSLSNGFNEQYF.

The chain recombines TRBV19 with TRBJ2-7, with 11 positions matching TRBD2. In germline, CDR1 is LNHDA, CDR2 SQIVND (reference sequence). This CDR3 comprises 14 residues. V trimming: 5 bases; J trimming: 6 bases; junction bases outside the gene matches: 6. CDR3 loop: CASSPLAGGGEQYF. The CDR3 DNA follows: TGTGCCAGTAGTCCGCTAGCGGGAGGAGGCGAGCAGTACTTC.

The rearrangement links TRBV6-5 to TRBJ2-5, with D possibly TRBD1 on 6 matching bases. Germline CDR1 MNHEY, CDR2 SVGAGI. The ends were cut back, 6 bases at V and 4 bases at J, with 18 bases in the middle. The CDR3 totals 15 residues. The CDR3 DNA reads TGTGCCAGCAGCCACGATATTACAGGGTTAGAGACCCAGTACTTC. It codes for CASSHDITGLETQYF.

As regards this clone: The sample carries other DNA sequences with the same CDR3. This chain uses TRBV27 with TRBJ2-1; TRBD2 aligns across 8 bases. V gave up 4 bases and J gave up 8 bases; unmatched junction bases: 10. CDR1 is MNHEY and CDR2 is SMNVEV in the germline V gene (reference sequence). The CDR3 is 15 amino acids. CDR3 nucleotides: TGTGCCAGCAGTTCAGGACTAGCTGGTGTCGATGAGCAGTTCTTC. Amino acids: CASSSGLAGVDEQFF.

V and J are TRBV4-2 and TRBJ2-2, with D possibly being TRBD1 (7 bases). Trimming left V 2 bases short and J 3 bases short, with 16 bases between. Germline V gene sequence: CDR1 LGHNA, CDR2 YNFKEQ. The CDR3 runs 17 residues. The CDR3 here is CASSQSVQGGDTGELFF. The CDR3 DNA is TGTGCCAGCAGCCAATCCGTGCAGGGGGGAGACACCGGGGAGCTGTTTTTT.

In its sample, this clone was seen once. Since a much larger clone is just one base distant, this may be a read error. At the DNA level, this CDR3 is encoded by other sequences in the same sample as well. CDR3 coding DNA: TGTGCCAGCAGTTTGGGGAGCTCCTACGAGCAGTACTTC. Translated, it gives CASSLGSSYEQYF. The rearrangement joins TRBV28 to TRBJ2-7, with TRBD2 as a possible D gene (5 bases). Trimming removed 3 bases at V and 0 bases at J, with 6 bases between. CDR1 and CDR2 (germline): MDHEN, SYDVKM. The CDR3 runs 13 residues.

The rearrangement uses TRBV9 and TRBJ2-5; weak D call: TRBD1 (6 bases). CDR3 length: 14 amino acids. Trimming removed 4 bases at V and 2 bases at J, with 12 bases between. The germline V gene encodes CDR1 SGDLS and CDR2 YYNGEE. The CDR3 spells CASSFPDRQETQYF. The CDR3 DNA reads TGTGCCAGCAGCTTCCCGGACAGACAAGAGACCCAGTACTTC.

V is TRBV19 and J is TRBJ2-3; 8 nucleotides agree with TRBD2. Per the germline V gene, CDR1 is LNHDA and CDR2 is SQIVND (reference sequence). The CDR3 is made up of 17 amino acids. V lost 0 bases to trimming and J lost 4 bases; unmatched junction nucleotides: 9. The CDR3 nucleotides are TGTGCCAGTAGTATAGATCTGACGGGAGGGGTTTCAGATACGCAGTATTTT. It is translated as CASSIDLTGGVSDTQYF.